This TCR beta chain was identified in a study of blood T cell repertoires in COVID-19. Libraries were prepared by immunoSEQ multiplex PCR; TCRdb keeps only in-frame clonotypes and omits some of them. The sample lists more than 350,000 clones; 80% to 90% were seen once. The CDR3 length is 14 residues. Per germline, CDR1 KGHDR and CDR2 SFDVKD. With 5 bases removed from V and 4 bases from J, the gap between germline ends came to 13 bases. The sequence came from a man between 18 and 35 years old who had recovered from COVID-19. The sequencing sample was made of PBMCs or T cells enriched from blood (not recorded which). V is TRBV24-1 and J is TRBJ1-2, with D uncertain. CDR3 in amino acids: CATSARTTPYGYTF. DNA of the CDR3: TGTGCCACCAGTGCCAGAACTACTCCCTATGGCTACACCTTC.